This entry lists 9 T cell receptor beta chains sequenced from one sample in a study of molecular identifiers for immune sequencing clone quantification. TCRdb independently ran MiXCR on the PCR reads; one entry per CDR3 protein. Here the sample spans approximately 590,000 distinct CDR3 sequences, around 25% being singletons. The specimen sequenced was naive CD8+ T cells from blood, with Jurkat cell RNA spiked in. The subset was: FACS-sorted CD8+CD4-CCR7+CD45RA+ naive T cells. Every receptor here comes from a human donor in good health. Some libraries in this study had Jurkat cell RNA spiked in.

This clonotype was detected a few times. CDR3 nucleotide sequence: TGTGCCAGCAGTGAACTCGACATGAACACTGAAGCTTTCTTT. This encodes CASSELDMNTEAFF. The gene calls are TRBV2 and TRBJ1-1; D ambiguous. The CDR3 length is 14 residues. The germline V gene encodes CDR1 SNHLY and CDR2 FYNNEI. V gave up 2 bases and J gave up 0 bases, with 7 bases separating them.

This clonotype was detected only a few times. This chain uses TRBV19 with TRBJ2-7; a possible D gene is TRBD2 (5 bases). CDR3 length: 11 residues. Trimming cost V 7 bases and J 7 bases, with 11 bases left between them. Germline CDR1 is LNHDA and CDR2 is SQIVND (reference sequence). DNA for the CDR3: TGTGCCAGTAAAAACACGGGAGAGCAGTACTTC. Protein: CASKNTGEQYF. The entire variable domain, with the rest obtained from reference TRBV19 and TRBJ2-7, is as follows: DGGITQSPKYLFRKEGQNVTLSCEQNLNHDAMYWYRQDPGQGLRLIYYSQIVNDFQKGDIAEGYSVSREKKESFPLTVTSAQKNPTAFYLCASKNTGEQYFGPGTRLTVT.

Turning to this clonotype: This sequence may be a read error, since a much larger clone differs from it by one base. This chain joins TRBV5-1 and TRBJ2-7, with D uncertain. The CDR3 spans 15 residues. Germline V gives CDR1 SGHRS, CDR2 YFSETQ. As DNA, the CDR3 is TGCGCCAGCAGCCCGCTGGAGAGTGGGTCCTACGGGCAGTACTTC. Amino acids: CASSPLESGSYGQYF.

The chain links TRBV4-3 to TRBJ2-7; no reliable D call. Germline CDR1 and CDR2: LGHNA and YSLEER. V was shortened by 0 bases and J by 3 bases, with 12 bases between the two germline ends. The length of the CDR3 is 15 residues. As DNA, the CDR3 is TGCGCCAGCAGCCAAGATAGGAACAGCCTCTACGAGCAGTACTTC. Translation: CASSQDRNSLYEQYF.

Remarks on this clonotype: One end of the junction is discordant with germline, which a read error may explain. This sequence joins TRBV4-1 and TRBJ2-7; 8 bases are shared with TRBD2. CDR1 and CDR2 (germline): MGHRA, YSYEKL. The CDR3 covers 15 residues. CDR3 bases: TGCGCCCGCCGCCTCCTGCCAGCGGGAGTGTACGAGCCGTACTTC. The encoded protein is CARRLLPAGVYEPYF.

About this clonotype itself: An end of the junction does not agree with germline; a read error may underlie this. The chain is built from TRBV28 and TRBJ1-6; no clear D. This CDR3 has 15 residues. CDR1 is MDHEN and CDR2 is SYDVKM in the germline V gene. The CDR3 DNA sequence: TGTGCCAGCAGTTTGGAAAGCTCCTATAATTCACCCCCCCACTTT. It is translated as CASSLESSYNSPPHF.

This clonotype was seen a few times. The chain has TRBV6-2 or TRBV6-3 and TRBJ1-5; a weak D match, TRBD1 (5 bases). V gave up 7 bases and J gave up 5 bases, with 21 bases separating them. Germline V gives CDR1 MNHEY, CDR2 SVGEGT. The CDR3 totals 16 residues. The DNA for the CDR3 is TGTGCCAGCAATGTTCCCGGGGACTCAAGGGATCAGCCCCAGCATTTT. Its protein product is CASNVPGDSRDQPQHF.

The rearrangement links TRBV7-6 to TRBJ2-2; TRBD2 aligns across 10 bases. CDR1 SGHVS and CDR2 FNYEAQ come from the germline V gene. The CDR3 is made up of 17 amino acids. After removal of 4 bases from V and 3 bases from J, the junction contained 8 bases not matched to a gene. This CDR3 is CASSSSLAGGHTGELFF. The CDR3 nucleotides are TGTGCCAGCAGCTCCTCTTTAGCGGGAGGACACACCGGGGAGCTGTTTTTT. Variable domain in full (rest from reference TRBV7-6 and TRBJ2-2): GAGVSQSPRYKVTKRGQDVALRCDPISGHVSLYWYRQALGQGPEFLTYFNYEAQQDKSGLPNDRFSAERPEGSISTLTIQRTEQRDSAMYRCASSSSLAGGHTGELFFGEGSRLTVL.

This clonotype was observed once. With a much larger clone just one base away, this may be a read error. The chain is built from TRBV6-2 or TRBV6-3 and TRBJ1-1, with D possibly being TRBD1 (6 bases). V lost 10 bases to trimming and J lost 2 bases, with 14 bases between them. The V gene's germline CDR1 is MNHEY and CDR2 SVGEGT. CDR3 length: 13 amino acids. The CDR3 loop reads CANIQGPNTEAFF. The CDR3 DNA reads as TGTGCCAACATTCAGGGGCCTAACACTGAAGCTTTCTTT.